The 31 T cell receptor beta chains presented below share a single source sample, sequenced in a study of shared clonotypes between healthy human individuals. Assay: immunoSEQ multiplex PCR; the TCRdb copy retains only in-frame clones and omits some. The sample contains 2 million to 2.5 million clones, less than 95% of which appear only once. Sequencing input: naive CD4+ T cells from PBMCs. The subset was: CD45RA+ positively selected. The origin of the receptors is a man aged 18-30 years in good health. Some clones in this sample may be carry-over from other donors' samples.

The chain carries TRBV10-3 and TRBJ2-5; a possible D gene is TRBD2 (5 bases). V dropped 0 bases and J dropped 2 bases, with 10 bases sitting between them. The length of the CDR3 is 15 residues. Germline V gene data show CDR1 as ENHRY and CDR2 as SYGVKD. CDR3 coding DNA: TGTGCCATCAGTGAGTCGGAGGCAGTACAAGAGACCCAGTACTTC. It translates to CAISESEAVQETQYF.

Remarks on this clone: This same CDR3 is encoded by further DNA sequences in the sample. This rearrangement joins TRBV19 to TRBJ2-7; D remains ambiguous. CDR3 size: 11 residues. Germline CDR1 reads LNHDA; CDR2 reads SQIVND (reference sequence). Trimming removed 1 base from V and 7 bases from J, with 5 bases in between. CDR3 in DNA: TGTGCCAGTAGTATAGGGAGAGAGCAGTACTTC. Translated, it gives CASSIGREQYF.

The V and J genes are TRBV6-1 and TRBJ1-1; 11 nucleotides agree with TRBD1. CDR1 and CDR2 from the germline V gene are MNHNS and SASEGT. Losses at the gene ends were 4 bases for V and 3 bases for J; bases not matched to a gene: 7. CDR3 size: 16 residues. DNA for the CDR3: TGTGCCAGCAGTGGTAGGACAGGGGGCGTCGACACTGAAGCTTTCTTT. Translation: CASSGRTGGVDTEAFF.

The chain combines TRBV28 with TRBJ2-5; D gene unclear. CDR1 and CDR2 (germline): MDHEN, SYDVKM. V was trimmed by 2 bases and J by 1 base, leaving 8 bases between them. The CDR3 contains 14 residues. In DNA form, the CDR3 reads TGTGCCAGCAGTTTAGACTCCCTCCAAGAGACCCAGTACTTC. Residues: CASSLDSLQETQYF.

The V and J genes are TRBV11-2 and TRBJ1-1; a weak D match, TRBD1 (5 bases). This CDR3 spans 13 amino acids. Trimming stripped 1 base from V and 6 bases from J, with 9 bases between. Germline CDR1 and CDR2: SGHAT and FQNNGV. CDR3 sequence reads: CASSLGGVPEAFF. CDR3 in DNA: TGTGCCAGCAGCTTAGGGGGGGTCCCTGAAGCTTTCTTT.

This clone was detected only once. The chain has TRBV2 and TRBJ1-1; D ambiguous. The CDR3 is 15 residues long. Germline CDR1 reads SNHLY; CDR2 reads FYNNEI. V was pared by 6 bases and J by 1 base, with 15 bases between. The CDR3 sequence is CASSEYGSSNTEAFF. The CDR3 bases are TGTGCCAGCAGCGAATACGGCAGCTCGAACACTGAAGCTTTCTTT.

The CDR3, as DNA: TGTGCCAGCAGTCCGTCTAGCGGGAGCTACGAGCAGTACTTC. Translation: CASSPSSGSYEQYF. The gene calls are TRBV28 and TRBJ2-7; 10 bases are a match to TRBD2. Germline CDR1 reads MDHEN; CDR2 reads SYDVKM. This CDR3 is built from 14 residues. V gave up 5 bases and J gave up 3 bases; unmatched junction bases: 4.

The CDR3, as DNA: TGTGCCAGCAGCTTACCCGGATTGGTAAATACGCAGTATTTT. This codes for CASSLPGLVNTQYF. This chain connects TRBV7-8 to TRBJ2-3; unclear D gene. Germline CDR1 is SGHVS and CDR2 is FQNEAQ. Trimming shortened V by 2 bases and J by 7 bases, and 13 bases separated the two germline ends. The CDR3 contains 14 residues.

CDR3 bases: TGTGCCAGCAGCTTAGTAGCGTTTGCAGAATCCTACGAGCAGTACTTC. Amino acid sequence: CASSLVAFAESYEQYF. This sequence joins TRBV7-2 and TRBJ2-7; D is possibly TRBD2 (5 bases). CDR3 length: 16 residues. Germline values: CDR1 SGHTA, CDR2 FQGNSA. Trimming stripped 1 base from V and 1 base from J, with 14 bases between.

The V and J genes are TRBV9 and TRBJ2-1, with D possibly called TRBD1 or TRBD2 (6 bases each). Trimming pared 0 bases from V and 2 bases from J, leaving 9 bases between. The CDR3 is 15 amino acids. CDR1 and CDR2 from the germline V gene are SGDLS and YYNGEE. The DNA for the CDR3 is TGTGCCAGCAGCGTAGGGAGGGGGGCCTACAATGAGCAGTTCTTC. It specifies CASSVGRGAYNEQFF.

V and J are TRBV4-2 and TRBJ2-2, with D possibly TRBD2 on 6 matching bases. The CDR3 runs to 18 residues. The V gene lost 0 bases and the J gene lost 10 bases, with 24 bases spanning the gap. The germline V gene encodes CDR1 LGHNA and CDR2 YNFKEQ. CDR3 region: CASSQDNGGASGIAELFF. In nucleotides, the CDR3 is TGTGCCAGCAGCCAAGATAATGGAGGGGCATCAGGAATAGCGGAGCTGTTTTTT.

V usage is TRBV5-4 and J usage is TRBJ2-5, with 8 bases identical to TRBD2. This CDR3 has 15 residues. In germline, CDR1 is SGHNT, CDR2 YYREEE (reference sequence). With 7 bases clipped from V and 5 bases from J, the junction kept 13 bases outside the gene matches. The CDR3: CASASSKREWETQYF. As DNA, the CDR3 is TGTGCCAGCGCCTCATCGAAGCGGGAGTGGGAGACCCAGTACTTC. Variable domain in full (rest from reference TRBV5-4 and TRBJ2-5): ETGVTQSPTHLIKTRGQQVTLRCSSQSGHNTVSWYQQALGQGPQFIFQYYREEENGRGNFPPRFSGLQFPNYSSELNVNALELDDSALYLCASASSKREWETQYFGPGTRLLVL.

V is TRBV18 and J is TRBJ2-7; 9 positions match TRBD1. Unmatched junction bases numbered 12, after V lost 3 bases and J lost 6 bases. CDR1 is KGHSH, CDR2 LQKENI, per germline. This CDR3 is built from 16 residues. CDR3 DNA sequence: TGTGCCAGCTCACCCTACGGGACAGGGAATCGGCGCGAGCAGTACTTC. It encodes CASSPYGTGNRREQYF.

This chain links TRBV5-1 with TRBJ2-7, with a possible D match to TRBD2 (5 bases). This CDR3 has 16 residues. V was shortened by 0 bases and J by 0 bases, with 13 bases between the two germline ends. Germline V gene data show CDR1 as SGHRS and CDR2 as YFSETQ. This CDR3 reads CASSLEADLSSYEQYF. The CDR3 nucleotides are TGCGCCAGCAGCTTGGAAGCGGACTTGAGCTCCTACGAGCAGTACTTC.

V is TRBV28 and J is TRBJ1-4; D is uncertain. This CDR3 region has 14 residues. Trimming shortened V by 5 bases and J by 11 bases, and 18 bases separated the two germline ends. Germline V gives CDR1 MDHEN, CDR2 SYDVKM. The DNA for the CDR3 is TGTGCCAGCAGTCCGGAGGTCCCGGGGATCAAACTGTTTTTT. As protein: CASSPEVPGIKLFF.

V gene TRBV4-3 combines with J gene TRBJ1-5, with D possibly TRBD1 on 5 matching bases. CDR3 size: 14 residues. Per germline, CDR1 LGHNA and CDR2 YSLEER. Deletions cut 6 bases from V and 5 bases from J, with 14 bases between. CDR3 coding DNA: TGCGCCAGCAGTCTCGGCGGGGCAGATCAGCCCCAGCATTTT. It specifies CASSLGGADQPQHF.

The CDR3 coding sequence is TGCGCCAGCAGCCAAGGACTAGCGGCTGCGCAGTATTTT. Translating gives CASSQGLAAAQYF. V and J are TRBV4-1 and TRBJ2-3, with 9 positions matching TRBD2. The CDR3 consists of 13 residues. Germline-derived CDR1 and CDR2 are MGHRA and YSYEKL. The V segment lost 1 base and the J segment 10 bases; nucleotides outside the gene matches: 3.

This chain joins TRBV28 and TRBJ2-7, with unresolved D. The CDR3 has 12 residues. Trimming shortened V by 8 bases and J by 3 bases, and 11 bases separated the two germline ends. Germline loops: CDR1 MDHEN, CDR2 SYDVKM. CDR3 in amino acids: CASRTLNYEQYF. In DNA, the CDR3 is TGTGCCAGCCGTACTCTAAACTACGAGCAGTACTTC.

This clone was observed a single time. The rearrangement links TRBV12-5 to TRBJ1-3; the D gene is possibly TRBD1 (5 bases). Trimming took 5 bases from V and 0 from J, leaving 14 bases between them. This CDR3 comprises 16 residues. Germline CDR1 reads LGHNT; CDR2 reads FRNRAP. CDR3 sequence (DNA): TGTGCTAGTGGTACCGGGACGGAGAGCTCTGGAAACACCATATATTTT. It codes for CASGTGTESSGNTIYF.

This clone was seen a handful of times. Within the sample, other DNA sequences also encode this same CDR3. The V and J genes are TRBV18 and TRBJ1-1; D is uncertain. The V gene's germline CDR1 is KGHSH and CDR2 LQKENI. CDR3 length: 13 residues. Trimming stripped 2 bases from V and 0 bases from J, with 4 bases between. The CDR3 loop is CASSPVLNTEAFF. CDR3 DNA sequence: TGTGCCAGCTCACCAGTTCTGAACACTGAAGCTTTCTTT.

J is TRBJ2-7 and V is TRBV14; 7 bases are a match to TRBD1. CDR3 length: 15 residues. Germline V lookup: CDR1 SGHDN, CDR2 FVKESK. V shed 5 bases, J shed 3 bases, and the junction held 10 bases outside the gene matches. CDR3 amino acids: CASSSLPGQFYEQYF. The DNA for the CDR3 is TGTGCCAGCAGCTCACTGCCGGGACAGTTCTACGAGCAGTACTTC.

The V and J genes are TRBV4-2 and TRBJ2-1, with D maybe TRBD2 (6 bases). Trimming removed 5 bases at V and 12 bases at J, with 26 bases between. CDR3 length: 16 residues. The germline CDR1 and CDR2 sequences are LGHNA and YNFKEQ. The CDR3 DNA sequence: TGTGCCAGCAGCGCCAGGGCAGGGCTAGCGACTGGAGGGCAGTTCTTC. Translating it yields CASSARAGLATGGQFF.

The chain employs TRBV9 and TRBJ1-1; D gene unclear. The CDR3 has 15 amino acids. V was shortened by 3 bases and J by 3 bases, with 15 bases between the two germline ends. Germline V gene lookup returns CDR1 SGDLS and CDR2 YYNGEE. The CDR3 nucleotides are TGTGCCAGCAGCGAGCATCAAGAAGACGACACTGAAGCTTTCTTT. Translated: CASSEHQEDDTEAFF.

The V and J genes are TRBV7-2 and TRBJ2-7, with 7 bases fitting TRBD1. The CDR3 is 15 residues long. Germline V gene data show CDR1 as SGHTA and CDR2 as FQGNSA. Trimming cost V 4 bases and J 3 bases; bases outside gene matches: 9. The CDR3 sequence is CASSSHGDRSYEQYF. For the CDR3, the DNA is TGTGCCAGCAGCTCCCACGGGGACAGAAGCTACGAGCAGTACTTC. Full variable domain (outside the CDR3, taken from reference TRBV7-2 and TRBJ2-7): GAGVSQSPSNKVTEKGKDVELRCDPISGHTALYWYRQSLGQGLEFLIYFQGNSAPDKSGLPSDRFSAERTGGSVSTLTIQRTQQEDSAVYLCASSSHGDRSYEQYFGPGTRLTVT.

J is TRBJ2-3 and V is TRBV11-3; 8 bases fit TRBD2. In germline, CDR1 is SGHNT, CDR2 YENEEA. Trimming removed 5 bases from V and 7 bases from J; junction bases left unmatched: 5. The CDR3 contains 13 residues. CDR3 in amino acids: CASSRGLANTQYF. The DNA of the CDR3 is TGTGCCAGCAGCAGAGGACTAGCTAATACGCAGTATTTT.

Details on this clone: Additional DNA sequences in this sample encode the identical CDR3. The CDR3 DNA sequence: TGCGCCAGCAGCTCTACAGGGGGATGGACTGAAGCTTTCTTT. Its protein product is CASSSTGGWTEAFF. V usage is TRBV5-1 and J usage is TRBJ1-1; 8 bases are shared with TRBD1. Germline V gene data show CDR1 as SGHRS and CDR2 as YFSETQ. This CDR3 is built from 14 residues. J lost 5 bases, V lost 3 bases, and 6 bases had no gene match. Combining the CDR3 with reference TRBV5-1 and TRBJ1-1 gives the whole variable domain KAGVTQTPRYLIKTRGQQVTLSCSPISGHRSVSWYQQTPGQGLQFLFEYFSETQRNKGNFPGRFSGRQFSNSRSEMNVSTLELGDSALYLCASSSTGGWTEAFFGQGTRLTVV.

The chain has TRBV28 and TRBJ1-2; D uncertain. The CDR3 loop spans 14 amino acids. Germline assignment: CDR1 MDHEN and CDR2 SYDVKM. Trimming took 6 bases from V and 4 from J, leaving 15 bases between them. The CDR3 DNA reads TGTGCCAGCAGGAGGGTGGGTATTGGCTATGGCTACACCTTC. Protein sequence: CASRRVGIGYGYTF.

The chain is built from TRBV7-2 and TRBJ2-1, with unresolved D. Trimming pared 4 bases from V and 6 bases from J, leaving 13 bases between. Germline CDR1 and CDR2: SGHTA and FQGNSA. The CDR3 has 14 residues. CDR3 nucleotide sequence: TGTGCCAGCAGCTCCGACCGACAAAGCAATGAGCAGTTCTTC. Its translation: CASSSDRQSNEQFF.

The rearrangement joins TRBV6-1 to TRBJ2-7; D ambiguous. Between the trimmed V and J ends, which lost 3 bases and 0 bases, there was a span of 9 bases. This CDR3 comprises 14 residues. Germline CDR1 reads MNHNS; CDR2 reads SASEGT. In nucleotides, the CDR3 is TGTGCCAGCAGTGATTACATTCGCTCCTACGAGCAGTACTTC. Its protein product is CASSDYIRSYEQYF.

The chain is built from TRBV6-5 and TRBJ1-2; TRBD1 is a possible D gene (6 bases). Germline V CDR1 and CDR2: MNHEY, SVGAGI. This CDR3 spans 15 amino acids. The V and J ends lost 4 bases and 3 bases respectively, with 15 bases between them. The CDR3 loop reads CASSFGGAGDYGYTF. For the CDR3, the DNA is TGTGCCAGCAGTTTTGGGGGGGCAGGGGACTATGGCTACACCTTC.

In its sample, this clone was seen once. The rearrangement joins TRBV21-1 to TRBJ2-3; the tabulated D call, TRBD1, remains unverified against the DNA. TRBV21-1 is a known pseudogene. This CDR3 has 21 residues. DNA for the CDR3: TGTGCCAGCAGCAAAGAGGGGTGGGGGGACAGAAGAAAAACTAGCACAGATACGCAGTATTTT. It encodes CASSKEGWGDRRKTSTDTQYF.